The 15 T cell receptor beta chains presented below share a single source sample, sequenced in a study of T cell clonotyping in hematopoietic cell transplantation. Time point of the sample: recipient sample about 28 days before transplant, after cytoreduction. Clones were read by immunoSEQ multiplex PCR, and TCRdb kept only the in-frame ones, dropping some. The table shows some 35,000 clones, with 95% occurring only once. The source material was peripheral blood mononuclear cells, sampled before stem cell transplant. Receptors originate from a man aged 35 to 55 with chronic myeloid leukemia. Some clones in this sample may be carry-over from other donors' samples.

CDR3 in amino acids: CAWRGSEKLFF. The CDR3 DNA is TGTGCCTGGAGAGGAAGTGAAAAACTGTTTTTT. The rearrangement links TRBV30 to TRBJ1-4; D is uncertain. V lost 3 bases and J 7 bases, leaving 6 bases between the germline ends. Germline assignment: CDR1 GTSNPN and CDR2 SVGIG (reference sequence). The CDR3 spans 11 residues.

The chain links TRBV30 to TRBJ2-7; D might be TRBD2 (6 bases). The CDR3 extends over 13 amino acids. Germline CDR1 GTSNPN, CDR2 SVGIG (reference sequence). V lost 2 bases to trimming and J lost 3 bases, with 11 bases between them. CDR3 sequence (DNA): TGTGCCTGGAGTCGGGGGTCAGGCTACGAGCAGTACTTC. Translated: CAWSRGSGYEQYF.

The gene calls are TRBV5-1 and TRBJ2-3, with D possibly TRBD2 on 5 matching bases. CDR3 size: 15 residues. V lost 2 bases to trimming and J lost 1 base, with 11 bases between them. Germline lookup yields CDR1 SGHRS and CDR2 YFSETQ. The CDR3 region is CASSLERVGTDTQYF. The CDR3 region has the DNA TGCGCCAGCAGCTTAGAGAGGGTCGGCACAGATACGCAGTATTTT.

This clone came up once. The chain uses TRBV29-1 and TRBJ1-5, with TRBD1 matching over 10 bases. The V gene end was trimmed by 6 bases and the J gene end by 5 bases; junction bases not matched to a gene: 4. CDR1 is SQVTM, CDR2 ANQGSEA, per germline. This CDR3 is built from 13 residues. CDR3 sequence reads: CSVRQGADQPQHF. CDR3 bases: TGCAGCGTACGACAGGGGGCGGATCAGCCCCAGCATTTT.

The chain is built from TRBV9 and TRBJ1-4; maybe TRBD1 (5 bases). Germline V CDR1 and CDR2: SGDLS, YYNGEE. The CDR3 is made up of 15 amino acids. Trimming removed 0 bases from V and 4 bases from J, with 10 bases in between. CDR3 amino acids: CASSVARGSNEKLFF. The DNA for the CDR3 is TGTGCCAGCAGCGTAGCAAGGGGCAGTAATGAAAAACTGTTTTTT.

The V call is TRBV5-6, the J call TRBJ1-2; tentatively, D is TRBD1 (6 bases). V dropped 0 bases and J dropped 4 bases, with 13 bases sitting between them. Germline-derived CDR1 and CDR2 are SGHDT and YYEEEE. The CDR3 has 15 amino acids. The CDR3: CASSLVSTGTYGYTF. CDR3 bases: TGTGCCAGCAGCTTGGTGTCTACAGGGACCTATGGCTACACCTTC.

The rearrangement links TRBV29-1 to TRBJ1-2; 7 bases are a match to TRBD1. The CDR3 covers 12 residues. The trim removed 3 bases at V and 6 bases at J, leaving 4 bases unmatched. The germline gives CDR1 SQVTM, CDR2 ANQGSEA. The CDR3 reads CSVETGWNGYTF. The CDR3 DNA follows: TGCAGCGTTGAGACAGGGTGGAATGGCTACACCTTC.

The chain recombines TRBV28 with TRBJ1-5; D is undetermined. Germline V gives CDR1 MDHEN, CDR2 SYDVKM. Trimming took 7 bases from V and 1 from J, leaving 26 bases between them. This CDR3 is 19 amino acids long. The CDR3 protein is CASTHSPGRRNLSNQPQHF. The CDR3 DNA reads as TGTGCCAGCACTCATTCACCGGGCCGGCGGAATTTGAGCAATCAGCCCCAGCATTTT.

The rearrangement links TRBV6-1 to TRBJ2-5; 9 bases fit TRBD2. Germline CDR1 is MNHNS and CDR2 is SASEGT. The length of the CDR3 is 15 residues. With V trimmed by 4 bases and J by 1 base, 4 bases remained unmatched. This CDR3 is CASSGSGGPQETQYF. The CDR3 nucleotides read TGTGCCAGCAGTGGAAGCGGGGGGCCCCAAGAGACCCAGTACTTC.

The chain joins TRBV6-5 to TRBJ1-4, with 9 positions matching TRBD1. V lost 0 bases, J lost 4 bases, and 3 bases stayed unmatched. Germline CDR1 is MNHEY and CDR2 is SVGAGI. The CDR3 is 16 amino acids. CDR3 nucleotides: TGTGCCAGCAGTTACTCGGGGACAGGGATTAATGAAAAACTGTTTTTT. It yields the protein CASSYSGTGINEKLFF.

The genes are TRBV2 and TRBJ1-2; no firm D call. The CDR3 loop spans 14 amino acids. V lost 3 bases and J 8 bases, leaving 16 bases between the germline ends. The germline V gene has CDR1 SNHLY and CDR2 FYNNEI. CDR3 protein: CASSEVGRQGGYTF. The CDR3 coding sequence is TGTGCCAGCAGTGAGGTGGGCCGCCAAGGGGGCTACACCTTC.

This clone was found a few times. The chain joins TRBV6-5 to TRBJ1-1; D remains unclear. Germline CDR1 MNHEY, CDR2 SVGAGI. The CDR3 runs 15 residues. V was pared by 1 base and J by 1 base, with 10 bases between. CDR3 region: CASSYLGIGNTEAFF. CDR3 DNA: TGTGCCAGCAGTTACTTGGGGATCGGGAACACTGAAGCTTTCTTT.

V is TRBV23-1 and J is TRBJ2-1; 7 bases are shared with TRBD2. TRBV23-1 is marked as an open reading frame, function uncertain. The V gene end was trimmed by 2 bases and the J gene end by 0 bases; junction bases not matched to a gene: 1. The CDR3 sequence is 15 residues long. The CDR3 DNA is TGCGCCAGCAGTCAAAGCGGGGTCTCCTACAATGAGCAGTTCTTC. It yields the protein CASSQSGVSYNEQFF.

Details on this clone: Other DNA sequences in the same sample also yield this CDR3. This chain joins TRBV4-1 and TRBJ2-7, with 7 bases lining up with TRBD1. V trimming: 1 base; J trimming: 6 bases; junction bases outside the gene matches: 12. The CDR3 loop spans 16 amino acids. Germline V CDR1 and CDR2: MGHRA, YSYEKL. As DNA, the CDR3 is TGCGCCAGCAGCCAAGGGTCAGCAGGGGGTGTAGGCGAGCAGTACTTC. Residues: CASSQGSAGGVGEQYF.

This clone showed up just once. CDR3 amino acids: CASSLSSEAFF. DNA for the CDR3: TGTGCCAGCAGTTTAAGCTCCGAAGCTTTCTTT. The chain recombines TRBV28 with TRBJ1-1; D not certain. Germline lookup yields CDR1 MDHEN and CDR2 SYDVKM. The CDR3 covers 11 residues. V lost 2 bases and J lost 8, with 6 bases in between.